Included here is one T cell receptor beta chain sequence, with context. Its antigen remains unidentified. TCRdb reprocessed the 5' RACE reads with MiXCR, giving one entry per CDR3 protein. Seen here are some 60,000 distinct CDR3 sequences, roughly 3.5% observed once, and the top ten hold around 2.2%. The sample is drawn from a study of neurological immune-mediated disorders. Germline V gene sequence: CDR1 LNHDA, CDR2 SQIVND (reference sequence). V dropped 7 bases and J dropped 4 bases, with 10 bases sitting between them. The CDR3 sequence is 13 residues long. Findings and caveats of the study: HTLV-1-associated myelopathy displayed the greatest TCR clonal expansion, and multiple sclerosis exhibited the smallest, lower than that of healthy controls.

The sequencing input was PBMCs. The V and J genes are TRBV19 and TRBJ2-2; D call uncertain. The source is a woman aged 50 to 60 with multiple sclerosis. Here the CDR3 reads CASTPVLTGELFF. DNA for the CDR3: TGTGCCAGTACCCCGGTCCTCACCGGGGAGCTGTTTTTT.